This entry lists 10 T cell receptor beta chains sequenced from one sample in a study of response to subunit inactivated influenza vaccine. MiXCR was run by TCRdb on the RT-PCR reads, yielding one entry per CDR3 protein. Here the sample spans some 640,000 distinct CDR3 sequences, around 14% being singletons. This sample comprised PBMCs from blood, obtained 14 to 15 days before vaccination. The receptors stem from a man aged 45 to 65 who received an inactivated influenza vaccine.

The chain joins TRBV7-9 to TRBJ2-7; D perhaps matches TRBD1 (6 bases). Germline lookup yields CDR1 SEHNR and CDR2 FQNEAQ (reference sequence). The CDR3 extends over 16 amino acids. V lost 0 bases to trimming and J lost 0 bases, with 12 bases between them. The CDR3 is CASSLAPPGDSYEQYF. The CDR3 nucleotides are TGTGCCAGCAGCTTAGCCCCCCCAGGGGACTCCTACGAGCAGTACTTC.

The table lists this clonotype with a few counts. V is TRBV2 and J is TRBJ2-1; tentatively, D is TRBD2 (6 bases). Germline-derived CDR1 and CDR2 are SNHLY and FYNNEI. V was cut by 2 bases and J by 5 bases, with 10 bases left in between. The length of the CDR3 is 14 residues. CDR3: CASSELAGNNEQFF. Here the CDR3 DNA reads TGTGCCAGCAGTGAATTGGCGGGGAACAATGAGCAGTTCTTC.

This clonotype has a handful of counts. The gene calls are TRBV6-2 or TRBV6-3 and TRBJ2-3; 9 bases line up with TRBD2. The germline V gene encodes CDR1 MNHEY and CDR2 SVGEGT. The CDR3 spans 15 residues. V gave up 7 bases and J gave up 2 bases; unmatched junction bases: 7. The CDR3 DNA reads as TGTGCCAGCACTAAAGCGGGGGGATACACAGATACGCAGTATTTT. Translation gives CASTKAGGYTDTQYF.

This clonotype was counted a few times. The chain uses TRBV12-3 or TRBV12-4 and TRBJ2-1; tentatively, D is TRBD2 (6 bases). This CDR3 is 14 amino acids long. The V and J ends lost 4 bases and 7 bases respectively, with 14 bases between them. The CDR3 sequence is CASSSRRGTNEQFF. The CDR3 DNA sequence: TGTGCCAGCAGTTCAAGGCGGGGTACGAATGAGCAGTTCTTC.

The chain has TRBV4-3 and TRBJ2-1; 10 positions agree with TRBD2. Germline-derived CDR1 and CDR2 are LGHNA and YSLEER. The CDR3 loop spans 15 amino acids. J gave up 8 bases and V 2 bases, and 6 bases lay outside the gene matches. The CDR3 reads CASSQTGLALDEQFF. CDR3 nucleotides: TGCGCCAGCAGCCAAACGGGACTAGCGCTGGATGAGCAGTTCTTC.

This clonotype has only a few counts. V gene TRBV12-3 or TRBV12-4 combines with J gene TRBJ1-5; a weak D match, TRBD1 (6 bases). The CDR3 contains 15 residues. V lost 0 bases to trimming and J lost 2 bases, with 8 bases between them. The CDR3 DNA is TGTGCCAGCAGTTTAGCGCCAGGGGGCAATCAGCCCCAGCATTTT. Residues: CASSLAPGGNQPQHF.

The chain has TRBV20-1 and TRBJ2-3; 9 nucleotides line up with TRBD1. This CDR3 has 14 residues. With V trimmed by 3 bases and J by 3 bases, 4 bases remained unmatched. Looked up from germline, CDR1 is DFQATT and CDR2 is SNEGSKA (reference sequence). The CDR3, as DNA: TGCAGTGCTAGTAAGGACAGGGGAACAGATACGCAGTATTTT. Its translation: CSASKDRGTDTQYF.

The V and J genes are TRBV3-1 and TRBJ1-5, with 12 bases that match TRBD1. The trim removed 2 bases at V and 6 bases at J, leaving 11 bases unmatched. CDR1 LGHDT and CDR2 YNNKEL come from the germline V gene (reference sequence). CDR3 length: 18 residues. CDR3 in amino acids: CASSQLLPGQGAAQPQHF. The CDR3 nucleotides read TGTGCCAGCAGCCAACTCCTCCCGGGACAGGGGGCGGCTCAGCCCCAGCATTTT.

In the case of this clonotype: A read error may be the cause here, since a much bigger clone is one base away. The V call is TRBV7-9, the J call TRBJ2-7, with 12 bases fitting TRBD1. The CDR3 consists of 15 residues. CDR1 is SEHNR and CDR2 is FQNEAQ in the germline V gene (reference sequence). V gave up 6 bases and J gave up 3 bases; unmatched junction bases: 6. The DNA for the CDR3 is TGTGCCAGCAGAGCCGGGACAGGGGGCGTCTACGAGCAGTACTTC. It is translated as CASRAGTGGVYEQYF.

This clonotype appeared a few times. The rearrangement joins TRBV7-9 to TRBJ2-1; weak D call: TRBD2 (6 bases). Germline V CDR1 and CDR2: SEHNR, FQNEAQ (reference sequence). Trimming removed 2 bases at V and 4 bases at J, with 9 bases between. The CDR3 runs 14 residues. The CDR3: CASSLMGTYNEQFF. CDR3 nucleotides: TGTGCCAGCAGCTTAATGGGGACTTACAATGAGCAGTTCTTC.